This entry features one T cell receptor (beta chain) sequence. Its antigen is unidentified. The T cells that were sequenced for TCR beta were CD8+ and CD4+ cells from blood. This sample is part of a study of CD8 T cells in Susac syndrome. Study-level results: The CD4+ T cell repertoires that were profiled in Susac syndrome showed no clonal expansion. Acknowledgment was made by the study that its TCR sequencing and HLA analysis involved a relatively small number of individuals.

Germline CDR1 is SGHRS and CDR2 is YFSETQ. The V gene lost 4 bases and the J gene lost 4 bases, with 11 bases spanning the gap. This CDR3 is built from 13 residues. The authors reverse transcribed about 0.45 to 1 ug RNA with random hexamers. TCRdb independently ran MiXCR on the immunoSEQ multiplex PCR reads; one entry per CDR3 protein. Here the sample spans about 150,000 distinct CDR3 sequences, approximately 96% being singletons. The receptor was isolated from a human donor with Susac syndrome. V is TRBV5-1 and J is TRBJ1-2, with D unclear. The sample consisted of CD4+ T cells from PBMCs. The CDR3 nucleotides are TGCGCCAGCAGCGCCGAATTCGGCTATGGCTACACCTTC. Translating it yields CASSAEFGYGYTF.